This T cell receptor beta chain was sequenced during a study of T cell changes during pregnancy in multiple sclerosis. Germline V gives CDR1 SGHKS, CDR2 YYEKEE (reference sequence). The V end was cut by 0 bases, the J end by 3 bases, with 8 bases between. This CDR3 comprises 14 residues. The table came from immunoSEQ multiplex PCR; TCRdb's copy has only in-frame clones and leaves some out. The table shows tens of thousands of clones, with approximately 92% occurring only once. The clonotype was recovered from a female donor in good health, enrolled as a control in a pregnancy study. Sequencing was performed on peripheral blood, taken in the third trimester of pregnancy. The chain carries TRBV5-5 and TRBJ2-3; no reliable D call. CDR3 sequence (DNA): TGTGCCAGCAGCTTGGTGACTTTGACAGATACGCAGTATTTT. The encoded protein is CASSLVTLTDTQYF.